Shown below are 3 T cell receptor beta chains from a single sample sequenced in a study of T cell responses to AZD1222 COVID-19 vaccine. Method: immunoSEQ multiplex PCR; TCRdb's copy keeps in-frame clones and lacks some. The data contain tens of thousands of clones, 65% to 85% of them singletons. This specimen consisted of peripheral blood, obtained on day 0 of AZD1222 vaccination. Source of these receptors: an adult in good health.

The rearrangement links TRBV6-5 to TRBJ1-3; D might be TRBD1 (5 bases). CDR3 length: 16 amino acids. Looked up from germline, CDR1 is MNHEY and CDR2 is SVGAGI. V was trimmed by 4 bases and J by 1 base, leaving 14 bases between them. DNA for the CDR3: TGTGCCAGCAGTTCCCCGGGACCCCAATCTGGAAACACCATATATTTT. As protein: CASSSPGPQSGNTIYF.

The gene calls are TRBV9 and TRBJ2-1; 9 bases are shared with TRBD2. The ends lost 0 bases at V and 4 bases at J; junction bases unmatched: 11. In germline, CDR1 is SGDLS, CDR2 YYNGEE. CDR3 size: 18 residues. The CDR3 loop reads CASSVASRASGMYNEQFF. CDR3 coding DNA: TGTGCCAGCAGCGTAGCATCCCGGGCTAGCGGGATGTACAATGAGCAGTTCTTC.

The genes are TRBV7-2 and TRBJ1-1; no definite D call. The CDR3 loop spans 18 amino acids. V was trimmed by 1 base and J by 0 bases, leaving 18 bases between them. Germline V gene sequence: CDR1 SGHTA, CDR2 FQGNSA. The CDR3: CASSLVGPLSGVNTEAFF. CDR3 DNA: TGTGCCAGCAGCTTAGTAGGTCCCTTGTCCGGAGTGAACACTGAAGCTTTCTTT.